One sample yielded the 32 T cell receptor beta chains listed below, sequenced in a study of CXCR3-negative and CXCR3-positive naive CD8 T cells. Each TRB cDNA library was prepared by 5' RACE (with UMI labels). TCRdb re-called the 5' RACE reads and catalogs CDR3 proteins one per entry, DNA excluded. This sample lists tens of thousands of distinct CDR3 sequences; its ten largest clones have more than 12%. What was sequenced was memory CD8+ T cells from blood. These receptors were collected from a human donor in good health. Some clones in this sample may be carry-over from other donors' samples.

The chain employs TRBV28 and TRBJ2-7; without DNA, the TCRdb call of TRBD1 cannot be checked. Germline V lookup: CDR1 MDHEN, CDR2 SYDVKM. The CDR3 is 12 amino acids. The CDR3 loop reads CASSRDSYEQYF.

The chain uses TRBV9 and TRBJ1-5; checking the TCRdb D call of TRBD1 is not possible without DNA. The CDR3 spans 15 residues. Germline-derived CDR1 and CDR2 are SGDLS and YYNGEE. CDR3 protein: CASSVEGARDQPQHF.

This CDR3 is CATSRDHLRQGGRETQYF. V is TRBV15 and J is TRBJ2-5; checking the TCRdb D call of TRBD1 is not possible without DNA. This CDR3 is built from 18 residues. Per the germline V gene, CDR1 is LNHNV and CDR2 is YYDKDF (reference sequence).

The chain carries TRBV20-1 and TRBJ2-1. The germline gives CDR1 DFQATT, CDR2 SNEGSKA (reference sequence). The CDR3 consists of 16 residues. This chain's CDR3 is CSARDLDGSSYNEQFF.

The chain carries TRBV29-1 and TRBJ1-5. This CDR3 has 14 residues. Germline V CDR1 and CDR2: SQVTM, ANQGSEA. The CDR3 is CSVASGRSNQPQHF.

The J gene is TRBJ2-5, the V gene TRBV21-1. TRBV21-1 is given as a pseudogene. The CDR3 is 19 amino acids. The CDR3 sequence is CAGSPLRLRPRDFQETQYF.

The chain links TRBV7-2 to TRBJ1-1. Germline CDR1 SGHTA, CDR2 FQGNSA. The CDR3 loop spans 12 amino acids. This chain's CDR3 is CASSLGLLEAFF. The full variable domain, its missing parts supplied by reference TRBV7-2 and TRBJ1-1, is GAGVSQSPSNKVTEKGKDVELRCDPISGHTALYWYRQSLGQGLEFLIYFQGNSAPDKSGLPSDRFSAERTGGSVSTLTIQRTQQEDSAVYLCASSLGLLEAFFGQGTRLTVV.

The rearrangement links TRBV4-3 to TRBJ2-1. The CDR3 has 12 residues. Germline CDR1 is LGHNA and CDR2 is YSLEER. This chain's CDR3 is CASSRSLSEQFF.

The chain has TRBV7-9 and TRBJ2-2; TCRdb indicates TRBD2, and absent DNA this call remains unverified. Germline assignment: CDR1 SEHNR and CDR2 FQNEAQ (reference sequence). There are 20 residues in the CDR3. CDR3 protein: CASSSPSALTSGFNTGELFF.

This chain links TRBV3-1 with TRBJ2-1. Germline values: CDR1 LGHDT, CDR2 YNNKEL (reference sequence). This CDR3 comprises 15 residues. CDR3: CASSNDGGLYNEQFF.

The V and J genes are TRBV29-1 and TRBJ1-1; TCRdb picks TRBD1, but there is no DNA to check that call. The CDR3 runs 14 residues. Germline-derived CDR1 and CDR2 are SQVTM and ANQGSEA. CDR3 amino acids: CSVGYPGRRTEAFF.

The rearrangement joins TRBV12-3 or TRBV12-4 to TRBJ1-1. The CDR3 totals 12 residues. CDR3 sequence: CASSYLNTEAFF.

The V and J genes are TRBV15 and TRBJ1-2. The CDR3 sequence is 12 residues long. Per the germline V gene, CDR1 is LNHNV and CDR2 is YYDKDF (reference sequence). Here the CDR3 reads CATSRENQGYTF.

This clonotype is identified as medium-sized from frequency. The chain combines TRBV6-5 with TRBJ2-1; TCRdb calls TRBD2, which cannot be checked without DNA. The CDR3 consists of 15 residues. CDR1 is MNHEY, CDR2 SVGAGI, per germline. This CDR3 reads CASSYRRGAGDEQFF.

The rearrangement uses TRBV20-1 and TRBJ1-1; the D gene TCRdb calls, TRBD1, cannot be checked with no DNA. Germline V lookup: CDR1 DFQATT, CDR2 SNEGSKA (reference sequence). The CDR3 consists of 14 residues. The CDR3 loop is CSARDGGGRPEAFF.

This chain links TRBV29-1 with TRBJ2-7; TCRdb's D gene call, TRBD2, goes unchecked for lack of DNA. The CDR3 is 12 residues long. Germline V lookup: CDR1 SQVTM, CDR2 ANQGSEA. The CDR3 is CSVEVVGVEQYF.

The chain combines TRBV29-1 with TRBJ1-1; no DNA is available, so the TRBD1 call from TCRdb remains unchecked. In germline, CDR1 is SQVTM, CDR2 ANQGSEA. This CDR3 is 13 amino acids long. This chain's CDR3 is CSVGPHRETEAFF.

The chain joins TRBV20-1 to TRBJ1-1; TCRdb calls TRBD1, which cannot be checked without DNA. Germline CDR1 and CDR2: DFQATT and SNEGSKA (reference sequence). This CDR3 is built from 14 residues. The CDR3 is CSARVSGIVTEAFF.

The V and J genes are TRBV27 and TRBJ1-1; the D gene TCRdb calls, TRBD1, cannot be checked with no DNA. The CDR3 totals 14 residues. Germline V gives CDR1 MNHEY, CDR2 SMNVEV (reference sequence). This CDR3 is CASSLDRDNTEAFF.

The V call is TRBV28, the J call TRBJ2-3; TCRdb gives TRBD1 as the D gene, but with no DNA this cannot be confirmed. The CDR3 is 19 residues long. In germline, CDR1 is MDHEN, CDR2 SYDVKM. The CDR3 sequence is CASSTSLLNRDSSRPTQYF.

The chain joins TRBV5-1 to TRBJ2-3. Germline V lookup: CDR1 SGHRS, CDR2 YFSETQ. The CDR3 contains 15 residues. The CDR3 is CASSLASDSTDTQYF.

J is TRBJ1-1 and V is TRBV20-1. Looked up from germline, CDR1 is DFQATT and CDR2 is SNEGSKA (reference sequence). The length of the CDR3 is 14 residues. CDR3 loop: CSARDLRVHTEAFF.

V is TRBV6-5 and J is TRBJ2-7; with no DNA, the TCRdb D assignment of TRBD1 cannot be verified. The CDR3 has 15 amino acids. Germline loops: CDR1 MNHEY, CDR2 SVGAGI. CDR3 sequence reads: CASSLRDGAFYEQYF.

V and J are TRBV7-2 and TRBJ1-3. The germline V gene has CDR1 SGHTA and CDR2 FQGNSA. This CDR3 contains 12 residues. CDR3 sequence reads: CAWGELGNTIYF.

The rearrangement joins TRBV7-8 to TRBJ2-7; TCRdb reports TRBD2, a call that lacks DNA to check it against. The CDR3 loop spans 16 amino acids. Looked up from germline, CDR1 is SGHVS and CDR2 is FQNEAQ. The CDR3 protein is CASRTGLAGASYEQYF.

V gene TRBV7-2 combines with J gene TRBJ2-1; TCRdb returns TRBD1, unconfirmable since there is no DNA. CDR3 length: 14 residues. The germline V gene encodes CDR1 SGHTA and CDR2 FQGNSA. CDR3 protein: CASSSGPGGNEQFF. Full variable domain (remainder filled in from reference TRBV7-2 and TRBJ2-1): GAGVSQSPSNKVTEKGKDVELRCDPISGHTALYWYRQSLGQGLEFLIYFQGNSAPDKSGLPSDRFSAERTGGSVSTLTIQRTQQEDSAVYLCASSSGPGGNEQFFGPGTRLTVL.

The chain recombines TRBV29-1 with TRBJ2-2; the D gene TCRdb calls, TRBD1, cannot be checked with no DNA. CDR3 length: 13 amino acids. Germline V gives CDR1 SQVTM, CDR2 ANQGSEA. CDR3 loop: CSVKGAGTGELFF.

This chain uses TRBV20-1 with TRBJ2-1; TCRdb names TRBD2, which stays unverified in the absence of DNA. CDR3 length: 16 amino acids. The germline V gene has CDR1 DFQATT and CDR2 SNEGSKA (reference sequence). CDR3 loop: CSAPRTSGALYNEQFF.

This chain uses TRBV20-1 with TRBJ2-5; TCRdb gives TRBD2 as the D gene, but with no DNA this cannot be confirmed. Germline V gene data show CDR1 as DFQATT and CDR2 as SNEGSKA (reference sequence). The CDR3 has 17 amino acids. The CDR3 reads CSACTPRGLAVQETQYF.

V usage is TRBV28 and J usage is TRBJ1-2; without DNA, the TCRdb call of TRBD1 cannot be checked. CDR3 length: 14 residues. CDR1 is MDHEN, CDR2 SYDVKM, per germline. The CDR3: CASSLSRGVNGYTF.

This sequence joins TRBV20-1 and TRBJ1-1; the D gene TCRdb calls, TRBD1, cannot be checked with no DNA. The germline CDR1 and CDR2 sequences are DFQATT and SNEGSKA (reference sequence). The CDR3 totals 16 residues. The CDR3 spells CSAIGGGVGGNTEAFF.

The genes are TRBV7-9 and TRBJ2-7; with no DNA, the TCRdb D assignment of TRBD1 cannot be verified. Per germline, CDR1 SEHNR and CDR2 FQNEAQ (reference sequence). CDR3 length equals 14 residues. The chain's CDR3 is CASSLFGQDLEQYF.